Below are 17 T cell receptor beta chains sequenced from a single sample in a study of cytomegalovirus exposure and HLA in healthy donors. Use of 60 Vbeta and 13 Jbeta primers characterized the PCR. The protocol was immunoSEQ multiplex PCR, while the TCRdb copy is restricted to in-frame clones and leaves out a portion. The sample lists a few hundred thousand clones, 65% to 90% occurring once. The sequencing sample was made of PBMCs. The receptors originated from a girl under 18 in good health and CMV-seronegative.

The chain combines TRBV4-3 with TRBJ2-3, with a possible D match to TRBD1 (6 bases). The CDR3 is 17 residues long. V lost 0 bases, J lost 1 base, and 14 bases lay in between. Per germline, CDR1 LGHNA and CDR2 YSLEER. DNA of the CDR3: TGCGCCAGCAGCCAAGATCCCAGGGGAACAGGCACAGATACGCAGTATTTT. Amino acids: CASSQDPRGTGTDTQYF.

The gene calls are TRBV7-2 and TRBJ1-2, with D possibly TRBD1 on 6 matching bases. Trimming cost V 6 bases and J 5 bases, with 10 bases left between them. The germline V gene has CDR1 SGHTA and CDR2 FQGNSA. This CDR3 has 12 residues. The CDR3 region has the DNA TGTGCCAGCAGTATCACAGGGTATGGCTACACCTTC. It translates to CASSITGYGYTF.

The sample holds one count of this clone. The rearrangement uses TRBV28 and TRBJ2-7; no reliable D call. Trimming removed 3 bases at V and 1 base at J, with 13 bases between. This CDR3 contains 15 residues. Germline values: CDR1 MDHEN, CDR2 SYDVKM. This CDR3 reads CASSFGKRLSYEQYF. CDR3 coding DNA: TGTGCCAGCAGTTTTGGCAAGCGACTTTCCTACGAGCAGTACTTC.

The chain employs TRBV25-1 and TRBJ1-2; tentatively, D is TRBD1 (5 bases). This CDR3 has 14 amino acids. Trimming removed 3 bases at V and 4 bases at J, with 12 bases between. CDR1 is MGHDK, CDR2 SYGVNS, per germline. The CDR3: CASSDSGLSYGYTF. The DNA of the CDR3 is TGTGCCAGCAGTGATTCGGGACTGTCCTATGGCTACACCTTC.

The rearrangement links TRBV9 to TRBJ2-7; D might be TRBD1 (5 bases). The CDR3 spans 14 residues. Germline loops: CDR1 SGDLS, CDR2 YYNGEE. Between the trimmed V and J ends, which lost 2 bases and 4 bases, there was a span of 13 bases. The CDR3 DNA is TGTGCCAGCAGCGTGGACACGCGTCGGTACGAGCAGTACTTC. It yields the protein CASSVDTRRYEQYF.

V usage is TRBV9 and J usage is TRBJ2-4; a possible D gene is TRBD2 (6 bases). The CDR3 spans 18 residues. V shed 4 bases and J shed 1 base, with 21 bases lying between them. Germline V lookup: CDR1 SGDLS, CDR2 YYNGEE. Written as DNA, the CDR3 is TGTGCCAGCAGCCCTCGCGGAGGGCCAAGCCCCGCCAAAAACATTCAGTACTTC. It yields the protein CASSPRGGPSPAKNIQYF.

CDR3 sequence: CASSHPKRGFSNEQFF. The CDR3 bases are TGTGCCAGCAGCCATCCAAAGCGGGGGTTTAGCAATGAGCAGTTCTTC. The chain links TRBV11-2 to TRBJ2-1; 8 bases are shared with TRBD2. CDR3 length: 16 amino acids. Germline CDR1 is SGHAT and CDR2 is FQNNGV. Losses at the gene ends were 5 bases for V and 6 bases for J; bases not matched to a gene: 12.

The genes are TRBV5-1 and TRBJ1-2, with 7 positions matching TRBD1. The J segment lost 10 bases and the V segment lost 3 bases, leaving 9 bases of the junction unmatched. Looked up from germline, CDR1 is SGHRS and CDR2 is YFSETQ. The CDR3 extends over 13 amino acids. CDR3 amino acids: CASSSTGPETYTF. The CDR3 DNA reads TGCGCCAGCAGCTCGACAGGGCCCGAGACCTACACCTTC.

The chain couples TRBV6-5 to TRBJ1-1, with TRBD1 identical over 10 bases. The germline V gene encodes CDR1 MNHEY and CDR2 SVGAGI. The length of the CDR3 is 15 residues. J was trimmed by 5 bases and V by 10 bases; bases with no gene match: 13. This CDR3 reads CATIGTGAPRTEAFF. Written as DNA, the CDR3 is TGTGCCACAATTGGGACAGGGGCGCCGAGGACTGAAGCTTTCTTT.

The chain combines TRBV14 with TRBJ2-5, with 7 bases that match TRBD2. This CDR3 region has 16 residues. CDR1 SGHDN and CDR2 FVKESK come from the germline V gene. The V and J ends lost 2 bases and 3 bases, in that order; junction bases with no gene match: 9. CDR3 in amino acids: CASSQFLTSREETQYF. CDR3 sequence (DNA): TGTGCCAGCAGCCAATTTTTGACTAGCAGGGAAGAGACCCAGTACTTC.

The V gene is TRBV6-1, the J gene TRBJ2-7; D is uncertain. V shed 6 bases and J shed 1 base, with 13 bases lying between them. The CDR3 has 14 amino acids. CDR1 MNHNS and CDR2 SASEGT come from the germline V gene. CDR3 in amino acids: CASRVQRQSYEQYF. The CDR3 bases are TGTGCCAGCAGGGTGCAGCGTCAGTCCTACGAGCAGTACTTC.

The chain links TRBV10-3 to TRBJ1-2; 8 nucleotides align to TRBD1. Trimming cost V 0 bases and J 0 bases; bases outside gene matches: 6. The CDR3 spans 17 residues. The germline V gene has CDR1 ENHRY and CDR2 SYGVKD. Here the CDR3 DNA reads TGTGCCATCAGTGAGTCTCCGGGACAGGATCCTAACTATGGCTACACCTTC. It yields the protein CAISESPGQDPNYGYTF.

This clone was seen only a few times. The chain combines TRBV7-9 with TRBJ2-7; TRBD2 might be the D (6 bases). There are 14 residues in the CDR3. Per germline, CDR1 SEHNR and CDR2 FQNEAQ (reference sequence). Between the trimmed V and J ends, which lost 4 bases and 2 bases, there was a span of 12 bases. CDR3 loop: CASSSPGLAYEQYF. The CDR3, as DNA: TGTGCCAGCAGCTCCCCGGGACTGGCCTACGAGCAGTACTTC.

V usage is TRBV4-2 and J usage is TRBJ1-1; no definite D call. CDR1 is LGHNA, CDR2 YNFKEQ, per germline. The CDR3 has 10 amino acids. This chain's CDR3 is CASGDNEAFF. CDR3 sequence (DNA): TGTGCTTCCGGCGACAACGAAGCTTTCTTT.

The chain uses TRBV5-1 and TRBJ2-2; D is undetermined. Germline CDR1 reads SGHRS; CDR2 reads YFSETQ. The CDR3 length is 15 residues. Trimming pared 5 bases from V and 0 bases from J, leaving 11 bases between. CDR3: CASRLESANTGELFF. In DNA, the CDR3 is TGCGCCAGCAGACTCGAGTCCGCGAACACCGGGGAGCTGTTTTTT.

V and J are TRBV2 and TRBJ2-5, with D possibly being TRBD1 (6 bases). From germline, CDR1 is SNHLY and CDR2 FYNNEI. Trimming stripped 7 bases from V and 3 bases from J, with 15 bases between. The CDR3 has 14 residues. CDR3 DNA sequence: TGTGCCAGCAATCTCGGGACACTTAAAGAGACCCAGTACTTC. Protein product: CASNLGTLKETQYF.

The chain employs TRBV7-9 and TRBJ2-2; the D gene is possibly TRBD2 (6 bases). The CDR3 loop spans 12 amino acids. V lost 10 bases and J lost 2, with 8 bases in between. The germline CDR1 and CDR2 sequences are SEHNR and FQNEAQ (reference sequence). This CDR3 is CATGLNTGELFF. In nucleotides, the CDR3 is TGTGCCACGGGACTCAACACCGGGGAGCTGTTTTTT.